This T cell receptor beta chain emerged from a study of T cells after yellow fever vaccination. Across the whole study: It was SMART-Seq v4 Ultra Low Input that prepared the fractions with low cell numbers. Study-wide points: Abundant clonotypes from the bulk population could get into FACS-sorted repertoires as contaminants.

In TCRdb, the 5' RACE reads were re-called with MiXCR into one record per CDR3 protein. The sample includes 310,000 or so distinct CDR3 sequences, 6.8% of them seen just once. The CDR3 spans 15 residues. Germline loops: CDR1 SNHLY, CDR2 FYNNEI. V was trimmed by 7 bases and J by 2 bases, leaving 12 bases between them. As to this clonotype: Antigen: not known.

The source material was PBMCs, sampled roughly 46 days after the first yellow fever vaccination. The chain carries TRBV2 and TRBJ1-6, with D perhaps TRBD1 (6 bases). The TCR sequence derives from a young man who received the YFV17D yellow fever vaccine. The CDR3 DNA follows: TGTGCCAGCAAAGTGGGGGGGCCCTATAATTCACCCCTCCACTTT. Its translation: CASKVGGPYNSPLHF.